This T cell receptor beta chain originates from a study of cytomegalovirus exposure and HLA in healthy donors. The CDR3 is made up of 15 amino acids. V shed 5 bases and J 0 bases; nucleotides not matched to a gene: 6. Germline values: CDR1 SGHVS, CDR2 FQNEAQ. Points on this clone: Its antigen is currently unknown.

Study findings and constraints: Specificity for CMV antigens was confirmed in vitro for three of the CMV-associated chains. For TCR beta chains, V- and J-gene trimming was later linked to a missense DCLRE1C variant. It was likely that a cluster of highly shared sequence variants was a sequencing artifact. With high specificity and sensitivity, the classifier reportedly diagnosed cytomegalovirus status.

The PCR was carried out with 60 Vbeta primers and 13 Jbeta primers. Sequencing was performed with immunoSEQ multiplex PCR; in TCRdb, only in-frame clones are kept and a portion is missing. The sample carries about 94,000 clones, just under 80% recorded once. Input material: PBMCs. V is TRBV7-8 and J is TRBJ2-7, with 8 bases fitting TRBD1. The receptor was derived from a middle-aged woman in good health and CMV-seronegative. As DNA, the CDR3 is TGTGCCAGCAGCGCGGGACAGGACCACTCCTACGAGCAGTACTTC. Amino acids: CASSAGQDHSYEQYF.